These 2 T cell receptor beta chains were all obtained from the same sample, sequenced in a study of radiation and T cells in renal cell carcinoma. Indicated time point: baseline pretreatment blood. Described treatment: 15 Gy SBRT to primary tumor, nephrectomy 4 weeks later. Sequenced by immunoSEQ multiplex PCR; TCRdb stores in-frame clones only, minus some. The sample lists approximately 120,000 clones; about four fifths were seen once. The source was blood, collected from a patient whose treatment included radiotherapy and nephrectomy. The receptors were sampled from an older woman with renal cell carcinoma.

This clone was found once. V usage is TRBV10-3 and J usage is TRBJ2-3; the D gene is possibly TRBD2 (6 bases). Per the germline V gene, CDR1 is ENHRY and CDR2 is SYGVKD. This CDR3 has 16 residues. V was trimmed by 6 bases and J by 5 bases, leaving 21 bases between them. CDR3 sequence: CAIRAGGPALGDTQYF. The CDR3 nucleotides are TGTGCCATCAGGGCCGGAGGGCCGGCCTTAGGAGATACGCAGTATTTT.

This clone has just a few counts. The chain uses TRBV7-9 and TRBJ1-2, with 7 bases matching TRBD1. The CDR3 is 13 amino acids. V lost 4 bases to trimming and J lost 7 bases; unmatched junction nucleotides: 6. Germline CDR1 is SEHNR and CDR2 is FQNEAQ (reference sequence). CDR3: CASSSSGDSGYTF. DNA of the CDR3: TGTGCCAGCAGCTCTTCAGGGGACAGTGGCTACACCTTC.